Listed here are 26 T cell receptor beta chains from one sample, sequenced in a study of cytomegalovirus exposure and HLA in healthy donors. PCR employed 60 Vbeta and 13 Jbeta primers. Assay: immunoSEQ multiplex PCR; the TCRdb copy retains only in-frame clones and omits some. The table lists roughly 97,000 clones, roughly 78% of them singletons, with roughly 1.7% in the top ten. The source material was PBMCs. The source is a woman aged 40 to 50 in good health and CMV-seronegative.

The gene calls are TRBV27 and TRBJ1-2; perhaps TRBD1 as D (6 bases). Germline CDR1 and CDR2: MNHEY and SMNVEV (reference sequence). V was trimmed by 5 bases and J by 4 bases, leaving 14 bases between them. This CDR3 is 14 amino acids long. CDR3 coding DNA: TGTGCCAGCAGTCCTACAGGGTATCGCTATGGCTACACCTTC. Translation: CASSPTGYRYGYTF.

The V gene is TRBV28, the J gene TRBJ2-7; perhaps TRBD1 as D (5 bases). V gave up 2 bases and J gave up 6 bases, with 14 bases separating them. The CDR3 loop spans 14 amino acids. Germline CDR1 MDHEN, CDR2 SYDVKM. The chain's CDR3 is CASSLQGKWGEQYF. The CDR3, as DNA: TGTGCCAGCAGTTTACAGGGAAAGTGGGGCGAGCAGTACTTC.

The CDR3 region is CASRLTGGPNQPQHF. The CDR3, as DNA: TGCGCCAGCAGATTGACAGGGGGACCCAATCAGCCCCAGCATTTT. The chain joins TRBV5-1 to TRBJ1-5; 9 bases fit TRBD1. Unmatched junction bases numbered 6, after V lost 5 bases and J lost 3 bases. The CDR3 runs 15 residues. The germline gives CDR1 SGHRS, CDR2 YFSETQ. Together with reference TRBV5-1 and TRBJ1-5, the CDR3 gives the full variable domain: KAGVTQTPRYLIKTRGQQVTLSCSPISGHRSVSWYQQTPGQGLQFLFEYFSETQRNKGNFPGRFSGRQFSNSRSEMNVSTLELGDSALYLCASRLTGGPNQPQHFGDGTRLSIL.

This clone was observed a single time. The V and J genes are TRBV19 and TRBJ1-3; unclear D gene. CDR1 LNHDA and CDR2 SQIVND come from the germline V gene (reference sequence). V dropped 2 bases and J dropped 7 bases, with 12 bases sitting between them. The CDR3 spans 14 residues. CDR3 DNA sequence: TGTGCCAGTAGTATATCCACGGGTCGGAACACCATATATTTT. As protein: CASSISTGRNTIYF.

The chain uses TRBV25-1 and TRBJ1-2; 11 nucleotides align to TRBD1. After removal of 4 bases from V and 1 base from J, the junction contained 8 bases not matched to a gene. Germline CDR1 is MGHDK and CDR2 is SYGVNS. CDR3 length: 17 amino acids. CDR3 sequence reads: CASSADRGLLHNYGYTF. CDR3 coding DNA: TGTGCCAGCAGTGCGGACAGGGGGCTCCTACATAACTATGGCTACACCTTC.

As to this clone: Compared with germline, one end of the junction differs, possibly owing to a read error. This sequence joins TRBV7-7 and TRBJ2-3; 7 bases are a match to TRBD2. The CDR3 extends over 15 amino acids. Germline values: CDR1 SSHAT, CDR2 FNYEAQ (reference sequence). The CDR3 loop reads CASSLLAEPTDTQYF. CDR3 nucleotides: TGTGCTAGCAGCTTGCTAGCGGAACCGACAGATACGCAGTATTTT.

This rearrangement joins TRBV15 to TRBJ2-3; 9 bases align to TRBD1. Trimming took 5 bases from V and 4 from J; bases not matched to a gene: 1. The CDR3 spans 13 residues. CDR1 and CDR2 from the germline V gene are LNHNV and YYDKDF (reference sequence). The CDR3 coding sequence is TGTGCCACCAGCGGGGACAGGGCAGATACGCAGTATTTT. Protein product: CATSGDRADTQYF.

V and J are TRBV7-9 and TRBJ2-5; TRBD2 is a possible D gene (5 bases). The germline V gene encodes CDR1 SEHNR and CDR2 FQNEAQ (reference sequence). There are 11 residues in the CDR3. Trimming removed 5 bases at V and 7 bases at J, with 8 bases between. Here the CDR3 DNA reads TGTGCCAGCAGCACCGAGGGGACCCAGTACTTC. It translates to CASSTEGTQYF.

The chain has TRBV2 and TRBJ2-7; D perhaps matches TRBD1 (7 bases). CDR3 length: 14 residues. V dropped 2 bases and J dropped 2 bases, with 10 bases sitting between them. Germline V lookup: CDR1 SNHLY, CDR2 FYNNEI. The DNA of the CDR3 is TGTGCCAGCAGTGAACAGGGGGGCCCCTACGAGCAGTACTTC. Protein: CASSEQGGPYEQYF. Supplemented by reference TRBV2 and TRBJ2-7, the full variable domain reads EPEVTQTPSHQVTQMGQEVILRCVPISNHLYFYWYRQILGQKVEFLVSFYNNEISEKSEIFDDQFSVERPDGSNFTLKIRSTKLEDSAMYFCASSEQGGPYEQYFGPGTRLTVT.

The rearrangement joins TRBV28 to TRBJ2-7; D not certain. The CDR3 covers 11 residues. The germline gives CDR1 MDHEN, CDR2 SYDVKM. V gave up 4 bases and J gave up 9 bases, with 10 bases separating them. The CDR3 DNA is TGTGCCAGCAGTTCCACGACGGGGCAGTACTTC. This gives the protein CASSSTTGQYF. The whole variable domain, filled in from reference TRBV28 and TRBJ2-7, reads DVKVTQSSRYLVKRTGEKVFLECVQDMDHENMFWYRQDPGLGLRLIYFSYDVKMKEKGDIPEGYSVSREKKERFSLILESASTNQTSMYLCASSSTTGQYFGPGTRLTVT.

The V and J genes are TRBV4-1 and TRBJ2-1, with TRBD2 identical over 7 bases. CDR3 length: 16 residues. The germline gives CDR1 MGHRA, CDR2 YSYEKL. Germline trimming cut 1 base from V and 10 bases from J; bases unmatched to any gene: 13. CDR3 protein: CASSQVLSGGHIEQFF. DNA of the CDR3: TGCGCCAGCAGCCAAGTTTTATCGGGAGGCCACATCGAGCAGTTCTTC.

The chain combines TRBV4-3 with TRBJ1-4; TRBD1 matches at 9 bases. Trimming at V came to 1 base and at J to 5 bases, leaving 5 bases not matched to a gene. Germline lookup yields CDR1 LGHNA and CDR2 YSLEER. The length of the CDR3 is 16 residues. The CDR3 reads CASSQAMDRGNEKLFF. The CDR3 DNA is TGCGCCAGCAGCCAAGCCATGGACAGGGGAAATGAAAAACTGTTTTTT.

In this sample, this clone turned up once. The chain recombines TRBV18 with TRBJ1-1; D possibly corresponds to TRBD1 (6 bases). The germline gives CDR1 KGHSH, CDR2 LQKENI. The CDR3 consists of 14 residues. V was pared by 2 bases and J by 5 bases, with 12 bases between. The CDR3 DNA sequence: TGTGCCAGCTCACCAAACGCCAGGGGAACTGAAGCTTTCTTT. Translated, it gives CASSPNARGTEAFF.

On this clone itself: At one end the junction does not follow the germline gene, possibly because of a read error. The DNA for the CDR3 is TGTGCCAGCATCTTAGAGTTGTGGGAGGATGGCTACACCTTC. Its protein is CASILELWEDGYTF. The chain employs TRBV7-8 and TRBJ1-2; D is ambiguous. CDR1 is SGHVS, CDR2 FQNEAQ, per germline. CDR3 length equals 14 residues.

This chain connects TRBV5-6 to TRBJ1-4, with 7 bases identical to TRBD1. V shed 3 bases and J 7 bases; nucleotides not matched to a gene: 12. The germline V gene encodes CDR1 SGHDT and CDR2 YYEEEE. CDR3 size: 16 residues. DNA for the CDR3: TGTGCCAGCAGCTCCCGGCACAGGGGCAGAGGTGAAAAACTGTTTTTT. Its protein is CASSSRHRGRGEKLFF.

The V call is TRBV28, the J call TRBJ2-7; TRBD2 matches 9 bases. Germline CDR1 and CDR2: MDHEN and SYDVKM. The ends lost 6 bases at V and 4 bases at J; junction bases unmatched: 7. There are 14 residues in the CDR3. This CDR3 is CASRVAGVIYEQYF. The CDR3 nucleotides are TGTGCCAGCAGAGTAGCGGGAGTGATTTACGAGCAGTACTTC. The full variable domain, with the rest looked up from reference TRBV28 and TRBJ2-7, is DVKVTQSSRYLVKRTGEKVFLECVQDMDHENMFWYRQDPGLGLRLIYFSYDVKMKEKGDIPEGYSVSREKKERFSLILESASTNQTSMYLCASRVAGVIYEQYFGPGTRLTVT.

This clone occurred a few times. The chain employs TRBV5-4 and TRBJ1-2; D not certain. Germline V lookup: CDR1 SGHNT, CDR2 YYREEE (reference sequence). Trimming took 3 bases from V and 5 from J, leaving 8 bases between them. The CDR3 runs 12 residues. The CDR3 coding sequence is TGTGCCAGCAGCTCGCGAGGTTATGGCTACACCTTC. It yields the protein CASSSRGYGYTF.

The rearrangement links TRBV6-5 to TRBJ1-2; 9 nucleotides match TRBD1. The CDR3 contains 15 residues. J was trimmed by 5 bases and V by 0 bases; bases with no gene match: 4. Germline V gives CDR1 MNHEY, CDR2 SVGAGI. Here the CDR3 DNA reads TGTGCCAGCAGTTACTCCGGGACAGGGACATATGGCTACACCTTC. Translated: CASSYSGTGTYGYTF.

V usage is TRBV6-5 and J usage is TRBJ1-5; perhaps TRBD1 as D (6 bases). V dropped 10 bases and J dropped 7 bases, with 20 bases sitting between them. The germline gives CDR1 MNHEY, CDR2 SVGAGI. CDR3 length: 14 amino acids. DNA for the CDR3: TGTGCCACCAGGATCAGGGGCGCTGGGCAGCCCCAGCATTTT. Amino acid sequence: CATRIRGAGQPQHF.

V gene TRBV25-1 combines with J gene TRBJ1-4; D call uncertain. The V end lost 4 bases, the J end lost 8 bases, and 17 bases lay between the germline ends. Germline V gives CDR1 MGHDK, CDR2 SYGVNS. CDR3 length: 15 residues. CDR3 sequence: CASSVDGNSLEKLFF. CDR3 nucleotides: TGTGCCAGCAGTGTTGACGGGAATAGTTTGGAAAAACTGTTTTTT. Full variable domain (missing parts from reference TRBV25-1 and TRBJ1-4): EADIYQTPRYLVIGTGKKITLECSQTMGHDKMYWYQQDPGMELHLIHYSYGVNSTEKGDLSSESTVSRIRTEHFPLTLESARPSHTSQYLCASSVDGNSLEKLFFGSGTQLSVL.

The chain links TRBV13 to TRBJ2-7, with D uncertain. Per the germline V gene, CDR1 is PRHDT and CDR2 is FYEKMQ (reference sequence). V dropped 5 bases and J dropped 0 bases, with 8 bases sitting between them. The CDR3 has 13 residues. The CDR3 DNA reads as TGTGCCAGCAGCCCAGGTTCCTCCTACGAGCAGTACTTC. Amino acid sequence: CASSPGSSYEQYF.

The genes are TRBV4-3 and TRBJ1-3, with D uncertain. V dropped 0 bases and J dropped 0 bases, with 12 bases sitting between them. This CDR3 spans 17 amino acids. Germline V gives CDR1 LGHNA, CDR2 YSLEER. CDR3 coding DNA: TGCGCCAGCAGCCAAGACTCACTCCGGGGCTCTGGAAACACCATATATTTT. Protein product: CASSQDSLRGSGNTIYF.

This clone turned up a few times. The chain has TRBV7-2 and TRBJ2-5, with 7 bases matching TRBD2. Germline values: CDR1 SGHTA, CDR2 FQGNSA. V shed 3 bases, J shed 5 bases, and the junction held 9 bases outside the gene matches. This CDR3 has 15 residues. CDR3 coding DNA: TGTGCCAGCAGCTTCCTAGCGGCCAGGGCGGAGACCCAGTACTTC. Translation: CASSFLAARAETQYF.

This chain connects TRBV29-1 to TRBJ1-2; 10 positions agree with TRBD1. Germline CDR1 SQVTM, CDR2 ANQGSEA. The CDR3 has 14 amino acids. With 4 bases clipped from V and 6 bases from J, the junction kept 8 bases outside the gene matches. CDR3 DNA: TGCAGCGTTGGGAGGGACAGGGGACTCGATGGCTACACCTTC. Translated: CSVGRDRGLDGYTF. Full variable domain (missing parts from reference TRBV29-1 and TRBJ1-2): SAVISQKPSRDICQRGTSLTIQCQVDSQVTMMFWYRQQPGQSLTLIATANQGSEATYESGFVIDKFPISRPNLTFSTLTVSNMSPEDSSIYLCSVGRDRGLDGYTFGSGTRLTVV.

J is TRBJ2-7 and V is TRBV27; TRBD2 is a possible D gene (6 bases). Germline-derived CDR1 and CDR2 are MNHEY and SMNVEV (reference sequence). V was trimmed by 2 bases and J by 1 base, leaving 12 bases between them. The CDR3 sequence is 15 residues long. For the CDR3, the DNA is TGTGCCAGCAGTTTAACACGGGACTGGTCCTACGAGCAGTACTTC. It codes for CASSLTRDWSYEQYF.

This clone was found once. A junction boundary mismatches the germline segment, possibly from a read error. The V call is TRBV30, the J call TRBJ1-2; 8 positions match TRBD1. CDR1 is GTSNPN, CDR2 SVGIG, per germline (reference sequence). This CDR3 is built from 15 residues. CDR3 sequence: CARRTGQPANYGYTF. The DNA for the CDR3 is TGTGCCAGGAGGACAGGGCAACCGGCTAACTATGGCTACACCTTC.